These 6 T cell receptor beta chains were sequenced from one sample in a study of glioma-infiltrating T cells after dendritic cell vaccination. TCRdb's copy holds only in-frame clones and misses some; the assay was immunoSEQ multiplex PCR. The table lists just under 100,000 clones, less than 90% of them singletons. Indicated time point: after dendritic cell vaccination, including at tumor progression/relapse. The source material was blood, sampled after dendritic cell vaccination. The receptors were sampled from a human donor with glioblastoma.

This clone was picked up a small number of times. The V and J genes are TRBV7-6 and TRBJ2-7, with D possibly being TRBD1 (6 bases). CDR1 is SGHVS and CDR2 is FNYEAQ in the germline V gene. Trimming took 8 bases from V and 3 from J, leaving 11 bases between them. The CDR3 consists of 12 residues. CDR3 region: CASSKDSYEQYF. CDR3 sequence (DNA): TGTGCCAGCTCGAAGGACAGCTACGAGCAGTACTTC.

V and J are TRBV15 and TRBJ1-5, with D uncertain. CDR1 and CDR2 (germline): LNHNV, YYDKDF (reference sequence). The CDR3 covers 15 residues. Trimming cost V 0 bases and J 5 bases, with 11 bases left between them. In nucleotides, the CDR3 is TGTGCCACCAGCAGAGATATGGCAGTCTATCAGCCCCAGCATTTT. This encodes CATSRDMAVYQPQHF.

V gene TRBV6-5 combines with J gene TRBJ2-2; TRBD1 matches at 9 bases. J lost 4 bases, V lost 6 bases, and 3 bases had no gene match. Germline CDR1 and CDR2: MNHEY and SVGAGI. The length of the CDR3 is 14 residues. CDR3 protein: CASRLTGGTGELFF. The CDR3 DNA is TGTGCCAGCAGGTTGACAGGGGGCACCGGGGAGCTGTTTTTT.

The chain has TRBV7-9 and TRBJ1-2; 11 bases agree with TRBD1. CDR3 size: 14 residues. CDR1 and CDR2 from the germline V gene are SEHNR and FQNEAQ (reference sequence). V gave up 4 bases and J gave up 2 bases; unmatched junction bases: 0. The CDR3: CASSWDRGNYGYTF. The CDR3 DNA reads TGTGCCAGCAGCTGGGACAGGGGGAACTATGGCTACACCTTC.

Only one count was recorded for this clone. The V and J genes are TRBV6-5 and TRBJ2-5, with 8 positions matching TRBD1. The CDR3 spans 14 residues. CDR1 is MNHEY, CDR2 SVGAGI, per germline. V shed 4 bases, J shed 7 bases, and the junction held 8 bases outside the gene matches. DNA for the CDR3: TGTGCCAGCAGTTCCTCCAGGGGGCTGGTGACCCAGTACTTC. It is translated as CASSSSRGLVTQYF.

The DNA for the CDR3 is TGTGCCAGCAGTTGGGACAGGGGGCCCTACAATGAGCAGTTCTTC. Amino acid sequence: CASSWDRGPYNEQFF. The chain couples TRBV2 to TRBJ2-1; TRBD1 agrees at 12 bases. The CDR3 is 15 residues long. Germline CDR1 reads SNHLY; CDR2 reads FYNNEI. After removal of 5 bases from V and 2 bases from J, the junction contained 1 base not matched to a gene.